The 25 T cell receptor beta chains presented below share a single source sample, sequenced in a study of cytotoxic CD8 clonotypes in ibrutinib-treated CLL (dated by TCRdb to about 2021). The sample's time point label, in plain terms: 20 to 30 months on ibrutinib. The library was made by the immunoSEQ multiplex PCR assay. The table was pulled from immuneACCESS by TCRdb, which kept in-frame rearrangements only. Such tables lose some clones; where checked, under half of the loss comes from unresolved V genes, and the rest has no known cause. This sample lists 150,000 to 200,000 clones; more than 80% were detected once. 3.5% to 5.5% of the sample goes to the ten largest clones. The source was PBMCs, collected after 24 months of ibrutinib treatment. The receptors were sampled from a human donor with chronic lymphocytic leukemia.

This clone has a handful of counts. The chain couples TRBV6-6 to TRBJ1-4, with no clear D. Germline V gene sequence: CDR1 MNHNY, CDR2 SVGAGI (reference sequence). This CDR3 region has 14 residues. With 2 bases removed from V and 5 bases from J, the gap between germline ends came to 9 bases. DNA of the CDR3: TGTGCCAGCAGTTACGACGGACGGAATGAAAAACTGTTTTTT. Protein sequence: CASSYDGRNEKLFF.

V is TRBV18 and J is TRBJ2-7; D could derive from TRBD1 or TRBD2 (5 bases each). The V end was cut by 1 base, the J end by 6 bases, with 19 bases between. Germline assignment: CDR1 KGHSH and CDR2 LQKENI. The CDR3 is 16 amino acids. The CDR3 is CASSPLGGAVVGEQYF. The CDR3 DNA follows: TGTGCCAGCTCACCACTTGGGGGAGCGGTGGTTGGCGAGCAGTACTTC.

The CDR3 nucleotides read TGTGCCAGCAGCACCGCGGGACTAGCGGGGAACACCGGGGAGCTGTTTTTT. It is translated as CASSTAGLAGNTGELFF. The genes are TRBV7-2 and TRBJ2-2, with 12 bases that match TRBD2. Germline V gives CDR1 SGHTA, CDR2 FQGNSA. CDR3 size: 17 residues. V shed 5 bases and J 1 base; nucleotides not matched to a gene: 5.

The CDR3 nucleotides are TGTGCCAGCTCACTGCCCGGGACAGGGGGCAAAAATGAGCAGTTCTTC. Encoded protein: CASSLPGTGGKNEQFF. This rearrangement joins TRBV18 to TRBJ2-1, with TRBD1 matching 12 bases. V was pared by 4 bases and J by 7 bases, with 8 bases of the junction left unmatched. In germline, CDR1 is KGHSH, CDR2 LQKENI. CDR3 length: 16 residues. The full variable domain, in which reference TRBV18 and TRBJ2-1 provide the parts outside the CDR3, is NAGVMQNPRHLVRRRGQEARLRCSPMKGHSHVYWYRQLPEEGLKFMVYLQKENIIDESGMPKERFSAEFPKEGPSILRIQQVVRGDSAAYFCASSLPGTGGKNEQFFGPGTRLTVL.

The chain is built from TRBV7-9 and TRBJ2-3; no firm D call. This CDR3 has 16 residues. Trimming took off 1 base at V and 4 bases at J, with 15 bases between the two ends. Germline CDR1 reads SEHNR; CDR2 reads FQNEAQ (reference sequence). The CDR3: CASSLGSAVFADTQYF. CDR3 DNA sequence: TGTGCCAGCAGCTTAGGCTCGGCTGTTTTCGCAGATACGCAGTATTTT.

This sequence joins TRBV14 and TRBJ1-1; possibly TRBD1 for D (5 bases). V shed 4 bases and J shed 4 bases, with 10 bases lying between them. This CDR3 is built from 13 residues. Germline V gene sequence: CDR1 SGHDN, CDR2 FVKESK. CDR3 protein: CASSPRVRTEAFF. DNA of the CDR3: TGTGCCAGCAGCCCCAGGGTCCGCACTGAAGCTTTCTTT. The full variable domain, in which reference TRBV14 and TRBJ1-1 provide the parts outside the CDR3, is EAGVTQFPSHSVIEKGQTVTLRCDPISGHDNLYWYRRVMGKEIKFLLHFVKESKQDESGMPNNRFLAERTGGTYSTLKVQPAELEDSGVYFCASSPRVRTEAFFGQGTRLTVV.

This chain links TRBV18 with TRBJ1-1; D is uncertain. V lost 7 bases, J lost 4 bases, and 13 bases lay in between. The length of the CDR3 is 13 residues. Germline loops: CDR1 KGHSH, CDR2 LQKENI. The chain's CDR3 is CASYQERSTEAFF. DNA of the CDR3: TGTGCCAGCTACCAGGAGAGGAGCACTGAAGCTTTCTTT.

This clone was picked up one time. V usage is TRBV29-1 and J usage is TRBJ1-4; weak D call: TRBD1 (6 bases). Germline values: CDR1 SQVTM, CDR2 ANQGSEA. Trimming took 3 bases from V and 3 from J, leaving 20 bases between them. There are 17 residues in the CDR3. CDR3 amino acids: CSVERGGLGTANEKLFF. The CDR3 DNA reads TGCAGCGTTGAGAGAGGGGGATTGGGAACAGCTAATGAAAAACTGTTTTTT.

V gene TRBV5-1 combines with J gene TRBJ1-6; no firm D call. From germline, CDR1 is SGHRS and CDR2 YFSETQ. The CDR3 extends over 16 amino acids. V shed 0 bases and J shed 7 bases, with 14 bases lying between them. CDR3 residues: CASSLGGSLENSPLHF. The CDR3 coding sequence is TGCGCCAGCAGCTTGGGTGGATCCCTTGAGAATTCACCCCTCCACTTT. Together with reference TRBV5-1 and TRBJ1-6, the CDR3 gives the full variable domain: KAGVTQTPRYLIKTRGQQVTLSCSPISGHRSVSWYQQTPGQGLQFLFEYFSETQRNKGNFPGRFSGRQFSNSRSEMNVSTLELGDSALYLCASSLGGSLENSPLHFGNGTRLTVT.

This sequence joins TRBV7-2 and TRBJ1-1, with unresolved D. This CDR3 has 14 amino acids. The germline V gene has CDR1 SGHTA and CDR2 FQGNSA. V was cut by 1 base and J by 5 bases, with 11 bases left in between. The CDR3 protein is CASSLVGVLTEAFF. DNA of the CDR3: TGTGCCAGCAGCTTAGTCGGGGTTCTGACTGAAGCTTTCTTT.

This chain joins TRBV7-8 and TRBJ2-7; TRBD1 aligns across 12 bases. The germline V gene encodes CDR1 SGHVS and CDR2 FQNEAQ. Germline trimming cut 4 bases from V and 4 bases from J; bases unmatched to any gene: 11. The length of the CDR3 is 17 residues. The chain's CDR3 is CASSSTPPGQGAYEQYF. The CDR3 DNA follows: TGTGCCAGCAGCTCAACCCCCCCGGGACAGGGGGCTTACGAGCAGTACTTC.

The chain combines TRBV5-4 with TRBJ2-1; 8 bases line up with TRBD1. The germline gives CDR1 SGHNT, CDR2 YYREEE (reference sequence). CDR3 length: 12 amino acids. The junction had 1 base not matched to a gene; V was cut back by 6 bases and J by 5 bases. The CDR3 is CASKDRDNEQFF. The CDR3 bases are TGTGCCAGCAAGGACAGGGACAATGAGCAGTTCTTC.

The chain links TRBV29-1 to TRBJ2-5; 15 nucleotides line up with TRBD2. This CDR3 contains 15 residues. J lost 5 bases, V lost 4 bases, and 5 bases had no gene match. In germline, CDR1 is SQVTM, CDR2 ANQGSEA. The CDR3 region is CSVGGLAGGWETQYF. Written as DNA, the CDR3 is TGCAGCGTTGGCGGACTAGCGGGAGGGTGGGAGACCCAGTACTTC.

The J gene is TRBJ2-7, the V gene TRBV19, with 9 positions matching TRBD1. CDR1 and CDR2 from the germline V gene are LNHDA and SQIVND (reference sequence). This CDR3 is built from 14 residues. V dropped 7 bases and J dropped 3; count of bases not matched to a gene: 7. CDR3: CASTHGTGSYEQYF. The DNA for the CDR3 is TGTGCCAGTACCCATGGGACAGGGAGCTACGAGCAGTACTTC. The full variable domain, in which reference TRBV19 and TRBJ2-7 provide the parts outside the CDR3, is DGGITQSPKYLFRKEGQNVTLSCEQNLNHDAMYWYRQDPGQGLRLIYYSQIVNDFQKGDIAEGYSVSREKKESFPLTVTSAQKNPTAFYLCASTHGTGSYEQYFGPGTRLTVT.

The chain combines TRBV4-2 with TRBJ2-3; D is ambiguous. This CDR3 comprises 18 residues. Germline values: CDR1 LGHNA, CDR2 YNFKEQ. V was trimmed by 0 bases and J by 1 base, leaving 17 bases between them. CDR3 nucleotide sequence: TGTGCCAGCAGCCAAGACACCGACTCGTTAGCTGGCACAGATACGCAGTATTTT. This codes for CASSQDTDSLAGTDTQYF.

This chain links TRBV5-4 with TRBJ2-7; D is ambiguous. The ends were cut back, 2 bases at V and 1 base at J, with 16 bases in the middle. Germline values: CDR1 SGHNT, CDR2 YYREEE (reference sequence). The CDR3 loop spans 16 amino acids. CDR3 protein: CASSFKTLRFSYEQYF. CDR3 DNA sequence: TGTGCCAGCAGCTTTAAGACTCTACGATTTTCCTACGAGCAGTACTTC.

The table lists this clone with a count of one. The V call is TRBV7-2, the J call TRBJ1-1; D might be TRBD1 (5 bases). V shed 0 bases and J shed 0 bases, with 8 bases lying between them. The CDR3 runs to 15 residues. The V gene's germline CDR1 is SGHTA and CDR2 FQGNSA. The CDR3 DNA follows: TGTGCCAGCAGCTTAGCGGGACGATTGAACACTGAAGCTTTCTTT. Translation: CASSLAGRLNTEAFF.

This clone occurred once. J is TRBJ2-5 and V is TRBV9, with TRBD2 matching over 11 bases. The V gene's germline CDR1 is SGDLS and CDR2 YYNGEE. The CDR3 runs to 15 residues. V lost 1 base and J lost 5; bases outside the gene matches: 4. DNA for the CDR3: TGTGCCAGCAGCGTAATAGCTAGCGGGAGGGAGACCCAGTACTTC. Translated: CASSVIASGRETQYF.

The CDR3 nucleotides are TGTGCCAGCAGCATAGCGGGAAGTGCCTACGAGCAGTACTTC. Its translation: CASSIAGSAYEQYF. The rearrangement joins TRBV5-6 to TRBJ2-7; TRBD2 matches 8 bases. The CDR3 covers 14 residues. Unmatched junction bases numbered 5, after V lost 4 bases and J lost 2 bases. The germline V gene has CDR1 SGHDT and CDR2 YYEEEE.

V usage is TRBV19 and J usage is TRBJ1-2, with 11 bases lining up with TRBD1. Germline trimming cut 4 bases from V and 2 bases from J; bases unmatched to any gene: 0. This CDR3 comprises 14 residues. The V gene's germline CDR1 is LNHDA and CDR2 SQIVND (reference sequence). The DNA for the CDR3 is TGTGCCAGTAGTAGGGACAGGGGGAACTATGGCTACACCTTC. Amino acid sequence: CASSRDRGNYGYTF.

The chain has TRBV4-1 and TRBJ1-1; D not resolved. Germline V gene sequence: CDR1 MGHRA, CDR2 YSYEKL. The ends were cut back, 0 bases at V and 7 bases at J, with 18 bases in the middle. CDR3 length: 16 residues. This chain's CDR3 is CASSQELEQLVYEAFF. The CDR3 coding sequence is TGCGCCAGCAGCCAAGAGTTGGAACAGCTCGTATATGAAGCTTTCTTT.

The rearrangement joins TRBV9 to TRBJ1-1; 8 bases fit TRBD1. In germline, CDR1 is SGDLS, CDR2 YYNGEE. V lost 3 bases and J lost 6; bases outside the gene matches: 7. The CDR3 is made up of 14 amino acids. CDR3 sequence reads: CASSAHRGSSEAFF. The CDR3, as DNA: TGTGCCAGCAGCGCCCACAGGGGGTCGTCTGAAGCTTTCTTT.

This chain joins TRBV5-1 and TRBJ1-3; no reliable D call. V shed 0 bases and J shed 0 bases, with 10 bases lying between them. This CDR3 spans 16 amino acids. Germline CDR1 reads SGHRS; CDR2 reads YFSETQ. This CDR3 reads CASSLALRNSGNTIYF. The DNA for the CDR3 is TGCGCCAGCAGCTTGGCCTTACGTAACTCTGGAAACACCATATATTTT. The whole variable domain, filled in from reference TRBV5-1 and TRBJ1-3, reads KAGVTQTPRYLIKTRGQQVTLSCSPISGHRSVSWYQQTPGQGLQFLFEYFSETQRNKGNFPGRFSGRQFSNSRSEMNVSTLELGDSALYLCASSLALRNSGNTIYFGEGSWLTVV.

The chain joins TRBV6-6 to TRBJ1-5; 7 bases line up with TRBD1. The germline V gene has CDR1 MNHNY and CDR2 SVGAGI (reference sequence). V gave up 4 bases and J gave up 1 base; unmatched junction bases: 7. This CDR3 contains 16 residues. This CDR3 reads CASSSNTGVSNQPQHF. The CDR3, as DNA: TGTGCCAGCAGTTCCAACACAGGGGTCAGCAATCAGCCCCAGCATTTT.

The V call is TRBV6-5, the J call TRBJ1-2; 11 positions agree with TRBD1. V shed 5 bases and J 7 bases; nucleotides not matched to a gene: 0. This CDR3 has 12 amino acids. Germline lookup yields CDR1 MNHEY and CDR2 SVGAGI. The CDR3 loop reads CASSGTGGGYTF. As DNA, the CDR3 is TGTGCCAGCAGTGGGACAGGGGGTGGCTACACCTTC.